The 4 T cell receptor beta chains given below trace back to one sample, sequenced in a study of beta chain features in type 1 diabetes. Reverse transcription of all isolated RNA meant that expressed TCRB transcripts were sequenced. Assay used: immunoSEQ multiplex PCR; TCRdb lists only in-frame clones, some missing. The table has almost 350,000 clones, roughly 8% seen once. The sequenced sample was central memory CD4+ T cells from blood. Receptors originate from a woman between 18 and 29 years old in good health.

The sample holds one count of this clone. The V and J genes are TRBV19 and TRBJ1-5; D ambiguous. The CDR3 extends over 18 amino acids. Trimming pared 3 bases from V and 3 bases from J, leaving 21 bases between. Germline CDR1 and CDR2: LNHDA and SQIVND (reference sequence). CDR3 amino acids: CASSMVANSPTFNQPQHF. The DNA for the CDR3 is TGTGCCAGTAGTATGGTCGCAAACTCGCCCACGTTCAATCAGCCCCAGCATTTT.

The J gene is TRBJ2-5, the V gene TRBV6-5, with TRBD1 matching 7 bases. The V gene end was trimmed by 3 bases and the J gene end by 4 bases; junction bases not matched to a gene: 5. The V gene's germline CDR1 is MNHEY and CDR2 SVGAGI. The length of the CDR3 is 14 residues. The CDR3 DNA follows: TGTGCCAGCAGTTATAGTCCAGGGGGAGAGACCCAGTACTTC. It yields the protein CASSYSPGGETQYF.

This clone occurred a few times. The CDR3 DNA reads as TGTGCCAGCAGTTATGGCGGACGAGGCTACGAGCAGTACTTC. This gives the protein CASSYGGRGYEQYF. The chain combines TRBV6-5 with TRBJ2-7; D is unclear. V was clipped by 3 bases and J by 3 bases, with 12 bases between them. In germline, CDR1 is MNHEY, CDR2 SVGAGI. This CDR3 has 14 amino acids.

The chain combines TRBV28 with TRBJ2-7, with TRBD1 identical over 8 bases. Per germline, CDR1 MDHEN and CDR2 SYDVKM. Trimming took 3 bases from V and 4 from J; bases not matched to a gene: 8. The CDR3 is 15 residues long. The CDR3 nucleotides are TGTGCCAGCAGTTTTTCCCAGGGGGCGCGGTACGAGCAGTACTTC. It is translated as CASSFSQGARYEQYF.